This T cell receptor beta chain was profiled in a study of cytomegalovirus exposure and HLA in healthy donors. The study's findings and limits: The authors later linked a missense DCLRE1C variant to TCR beta V- and J-gene trimming.

V shed 0 bases and J 8 bases; nucleotides not matched to a gene: 5. The CDR3 runs to 14 residues. From germline, CDR1 is LGHNA and CDR2 YSLEER. Vbeta (60) and Jbeta (13) primers were used in the PCR. Data came from immunoSEQ multiplex PCR; TCRdb stores just in-frame clones and leaves some out. This sample yields roughly 120,000 clones, of which around two thirds are seen a single time; 6.5% to 9% belongs to the top ten. As concerns this clone: Its specificity is not known.

The sequenced material came from PBMCs. This rearrangement joins TRBV4-3 to TRBJ1-2; 8 bases agree with TRBD1. The source of this sequence is a woman between 35 and 50 years old in good health and CMV-seropositive. In DNA, the CDR3 is TGCGCCAGCAGCCAAGAGCAGGGGGCGGGAGGCTACACCTTC. Amino acid sequence: CASSQEQGAGGYTF.